The T cell receptor beta chain under discussion was sequenced for a study of spatial heterogeneity in lung cancer. Across the whole study: Among detected sequences, beta-chain ones consistently exceeded alpha-chain ones in number.

Individually, TCR cDNA molecules were each labelled with a unique molecular identifier. TCRdb re-called the 5' RACE reads with MiXCR, one entry per CDR3 protein. The sample consists of approximately 56,000 distinct CDR3 sequences, around 7.7% of them appearing once. The V and J ends lost 4 bases and 7 bases, in that order; junction bases with no gene match: 5. The CDR3 totals 15 residues. Per germline, CDR1 LGHNA and CDR2 YNFKEQ. The time point here: blood at routine non-recurrence follow-up after resection. From tumor, nontumor lung or frozen PBMC, whole RNA was taken unsorted for sequencing. This clonotype showed up just a few times.

The chain employs TRBV4-2 and TRBJ2-1, with 12 bases fitting TRBD2. The source material was PBMCs, sampled at follow-up. The source is a female donor with early-stage non-small cell lung cancer. CDR3 nucleotides: TGTGCCAGCAGCCCGCTAGCGGGGGGGCCAAATGAGCAGTTCTTC. Translated, it gives CASSPLAGGPNEQFF.